A selection of T cell receptor beta chains follows, all from one sample in a study of cytomegalovirus exposure and HLA in healthy donors. This table comes from immunoSEQ multiplex PCR, and its TCRdb copy is limited to in-frame clones, with some not included. The data hold about 85,000 clones, with approximately 80% observed a single time. Sequencing was done on a sample of PBMCs. These receptors came from a woman aged 50 to 60 in good health and CMV-seropositive. Each CDR3 is given with its conserved first and last residue. Fields, in order: J gene, D gene, V gene, clone size, CDR3 DNA, CDR3 protein. The D gene is left open where the match is weak. Not every row has a clone size; where given, it reads once, few, many or a size class.

J: TRBJ2-7; D: TRBD2; V: TRBV7-9; size: .; DNA: TGTGCCGTTAGGCCCGGGACTAGCGCCTACGAGCAGTACTTC; CDR3: CAVRPGTSAYEQYF
J: TRBJ1-2; D: .; V: TRBV6-1; size: few; DNA: TGTGCCAGCAGTGAAGCGGCGACAGGACTCTATGGCTACACCTTC; CDR3: CASSEAATGLYGYTF
J: TRBJ2-1; D: TRBD2; V: TRBV6-5; size: few; DNA: TGTGCCAGCACTCTGACTAGCGGGAGTAGGAATGAGCAGTTCTTC; CDR3: CASTLTSGSRNEQFF
J: TRBJ2-3; D: TRBD2; V: TRBV9; size: .; DNA: TGTGCCAGCAGCGTAGGCACTAGCGGGGTTAGCACAGATACGCAGTATTTT; CDR3: CASSVGTSGVSTDTQYF
J: TRBJ2-2; D: .; V: TRBV7-8; size: .; DNA: TGTGCCAGCAGCATAATTAGCGGAGACACCGGGGAGCTGTTTTTT; CDR3: CASSIISGDTGELFF
J: TRBJ2-7; D: .; V: TRBV11-2; size: .; DNA: TGTGCCAGCAGCTTTAGCGGCTCCTACGAGCAGTACTTC; CDR3: CASSFSGSYEQYF
J: TRBJ2-3; D: TRBD2; V: TRBV13; size: .; DNA: TGTGCCAGCAGCTTACGACTAGCGGGGGGGAGCACAGATACGCAGTATTTT; CDR3: CASSLRLAGGSTDTQYF
J: TRBJ2-5; D: TRBD1; V: TRBV7-8; size: .; DNA: TGTGCCAGCAGCCAGGACAGGGTGGAGACCCAGTACTTC; CDR3: CASSQDRVETQYF
J: TRBJ1-1; D: .; V: TRBV6-5; size: .; DNA: TGTGCCAGCACCGCCCGGGGTAGGAATACTGAAGCTTTCTTT; CDR3: CASTARGRNTEAFF
J: TRBJ1-3; D: .; V: TRBV29-1; size: .; DNA: TGCAGCGTTGAAGACCAGGGAACTGGAAACACCATATATTTT; CDR3: CSVEDQGTGNTIYF
J: TRBJ1-5; D: .; V: TRBV2; size: .; DNA: TGTGCCAGCAGTGAGGACAGTTTCAATCAGCCCCAGCATTTT; CDR3: CASSEDSFNQPQHF
J: TRBJ1-2; D: TRBD1; V: TRBV27; size: .; DNA: TGTGCCAGCAGACCGGGACAGGGGGCCTTCCCCGACTATGGCTACACCTTC; CDR3: CASRPGQGAFPDYGYTF
J: TRBJ2-6; D: .; V: TRBV6-4; size: .; DNA: TGTGCCAGCAGTGACGGGGGGACTGGGGCCAACGTCCTGACTTTC; CDR3: CASSDGGTGANVLTF
J: TRBJ1-5; D: TRBD1; V: TRBV5-6; size: .; DNA: TGTGCCAGCAGCACCTACAGGGGCGAGGGCAATCAGCCCCAGCATTTT; CDR3: CASSTYRGEGNQPQHF
J: TRBJ1-6; D: TRBD1; V: TRBV18; size: .; DNA: TGTGCCAGCTCTCGGGACAGCCTTAATTCACCCCTCCACTTT; CDR3: CASSRDSLNSPLHF
J: TRBJ1-1; D: TRBD1; V: TRBV13; size: .; DNA: TGTGCCAGCAGCTTAGGCCCAGGGGGCTTCACTGAAGCTTTCTTT; CDR3: CASSLGPGGFTEAFF
J: TRBJ1-2; D: TRBD1; V: TRBV2; size: .; DNA: TGTGCCAGCAGGGACACCGGGACAGCAGCTTGGAATGGCTACACCTTC; CDR3: CASRDTGTAAWNGYTF
J: TRBJ2-1; D: .; V: TRBV11-1; size: .; DNA: TGTGCCAGCAGCTTCAGCAATGAGCAGTTCTTC; CDR3: CASSFSNEQFF
J: TRBJ2-1; D: TRBD2; V: TRBV4-1; size: once; DNA: TGCGCCAGCAGCCATTTCCTTCAGCGGGGGGGCAAGTTCTTC; CDR3: CASSHFLQRGGKFF
J: TRBJ1-3; D: .; V: TRBV2; size: .; DNA: TGTGCCAGCCGAGAAGGGCCTGGAAACACCATATATTTT; CDR3: CASREGPGNTIYF
J: TRBJ2-7; D: TRBD1; V: TRBV19; size: .; DNA: TGTGCCAGCACCGGGACAGGGTTCCACGAGCAGTACTTC; CDR3: CASTGTGFHEQYF
J: TRBJ2-1; D: TRBD2; V: TRBV7-7; size: .; DNA: TGTGCTAGCAGTTCTGGGCGGGGGGGCGCTTATGAGCAGTTCTTC; CDR3: CASSSGRGGAYEQFF
J: TRBJ2-4; D: .; V: TRBV2; size: .; DNA: TGTGCCAGCAGTGAAGAACCACCAGGATGGACCAAAAACATTCAGTACTTC; CDR3: CASSEEPPGWTKNIQYF
J: TRBJ2-5; D: TRBD2; V: TRBV14; size: .; DNA: TGTGCCAGCAGCCAGACTAGCGGGGCGACCCAGTACTTC; CDR3: CASSQTSGATQYF
J: TRBJ1-5; D: TRBD1; V: TRBV5-1; size: .; DNA: TGCGCCAGCAGCTTTGACAGGGATCAGCCCCAGCATTTT; CDR3: CASSFDRDQPQHF
J: TRBJ1-1; D: TRBD1; V: TRBV5-1; size: .; DNA: TGCGCCAGCAGTCCGGGACAGGGCTACACCGAAGCTTTCTTT; CDR3: CASSPGQGYTEAFF
J: TRBJ2-4; D: TRBD2; V: TRBV6-1; size: .; DNA: TGTGCCAGCAGTGATTTGTTAGCGGGGGTAGCCAAAAACATTCAGTACTTC; CDR3: CASSDLLAGVAKNIQYF
J: TRBJ2-1; D: TRBD2; V: TRBV2; size: .; DNA: TGTGCCAGCAGGGAGCGGGAGAGATACAATGAGCAGTTCTTC; CDR3: CASRERERYNEQFF
J: TRBJ2-2; D: TRBD2; V: TRBV4-2; size: .; DNA: TGTGCCAGCAGCCAAGGGACTAGCGGGGGAAACACCGGGGAGCTGTTTTTT; CDR3: CASSQGTSGGNTGELFF
J: TRBJ2-1; D: TRBD2; V: TRBV7-3; size: .; DNA: TGTGCCAGCAGCGTGGGAGGGCCCAATGAGCAGTTCTTC; CDR3: CASSVGGPNEQFF
J: TRBJ2-1; D: .; V: TRBV2; size: .; DNA: TGTGCCAGCAGTGCTGACAGCAGCTCCTACAATGAGCAGTTCTTC; CDR3: CASSADSSSYNEQFF
J: TRBJ2-1; D: TRBD1; V: TRBV11-2; size: .; DNA: TGTGCCAGCAGCTCCAAGGACAGGGGGCGTAACAATGAGCAGTTCTTC; CDR3: CASSSKDRGRNNEQFF
J: TRBJ2-7; D: .; V: TRBV6-6; size: .; DNA: TGTGCCAGCAGTTATCGGGACTCCTACGAGCAGTACTTC; CDR3: CASSYRDSYEQYF
J: TRBJ2-7; D: TRBD1; V: TRBV15; size: few; DNA: TGTGCCACCAGCAGCCGGACAGGGGACGTCCCCTACGAGCAGTACTTC; CDR3: CATSSRTGDVPYEQYF
J: TRBJ1-2; D: .; V: TRBV30; size: .; DNA: TGTGCCCGAAGTGACAGGTATTACTATGGCTACACCTTC; CDR3: CARSDRYYYGYTF
J: TRBJ2-3; D: TRBD2; V: TRBV5-4; size: .; DNA: TGTGCCAGCAGCTTGGATTGGGGCGGGGGGGCCGGAGATACGCAGTATTTT; CDR3: CASSLDWGGGAGDTQYF
J: TRBJ2-3; D: .; V: TRBV5-1; size: .; DNA: TGCGCCAGCTCAGGGATGAGCACAGATACGCAGTATTTT; CDR3: CASSGMSTDTQYF
J: TRBJ1-1; D: TRBD1; V: TRBV19; size: .; DNA: TGTGCCAGTAGTATACCGGGGACAGCTAACACTGAAGCTTTCTTT; CDR3: CASSIPGTANTEAFF
J: TRBJ1-4; D: .; V: TRBV18; size: .; DNA: TGTGCCAGCTCACCATCGGAGTCAATAGAGCAGAAGCTGTTTTTT; CDR3: CASSPSESIEQKLFF
J: TRBJ1-1; D: TRBD1; V: TRBV30; size: .; DNA: TGTGCCTGGAGTTGGGGACAGGGGACTGAAGCTTTCTTT; CDR3: CAWSWGQGTEAFF
J: TRBJ1-2; D: .; V: TRBV6-6; size: .; DNA: TGTGCCAGCACGAGTCAGCAACCGGAGAGCTACACCTTC; CDR3: CASTSQQPESYTF
J: TRBJ1-5; D: .; V: TRBV6-1; size: once; DNA: TGTGCCAGCTGCTGGGGCCCGGAGCAGCCCCAGCATTTT; CDR3: CASCWGPEQPQHF
J: TRBJ2-7; D: .; V: TRBV6-5; size: .; DNA: TGTGCCAGCAGTAGAACACAGGGACGCGAGCAGTACTTC; CDR3: CASSRTQGREQYF
J: TRBJ1-4; D: .; V: TRBV27; size: .; DNA: TGTGCCAGCAGAAAACTCGGGGTTACTAATGAAAAACTGTTTTTT; CDR3: CASRKLGVTNEKLFF
J: TRBJ1-2; D: .; V: TRBV11-2; size: once; DNA: TGTGCCAGCAGCTTAGGGACAGTATTAGGTGGCTACACCTTC; CDR3: CASSLGTVLGGYTF
J: TRBJ1-1; D: .; V: TRBV7-8; size: .; DNA: TGTGCCAGCAGCTCGGGACTCAGGGACACTGAAGCTTTCTTT; CDR3: CASSSGLRDTEAFF
J: TRBJ1-1; D: .; V: TRBV19; size: .; DNA: TGTGCCAGTAGTATACAGGTGAATACTGAAGCTTTCTTT; CDR3: CASSIQVNTEAFF
J: TRBJ1-2; D: .; V: TRBV15; size: .; DNA: TGTGCCACCAGCAGAGATATGACAGATCACTATGGCTACACCTTC; CDR3: CATSRDMTDHYGYTF
J: TRBJ2-5; D: .; V: TRBV21-1; size: .; DNA: TGTGCCAGCAGCTTCACAGGGATGGAGACCCAGTACTTC; CDR3: CASSFTGMETQYF
J: TRBJ2-2; D: TRBD1; V: TRBV5-1; size: few; DNA: TGCGCCAGCAGCCTCTCGGACAGGGTCACCGGGGAGCTGTTTTTT; CDR3: CASSLSDRVTGELFF
J: TRBJ2-5; D: TRBD1; V: TRBV11-2; size: .; DNA: TGTGCCAGCAGTCAAGGACAGGGTGGGGAGCAGTACTTC; CDR3: CASSQGQGGEQYF
J: TRBJ1-6; D: .; V: TRBV30; size: few; DNA: TGTGCCTGGAGCGCGTACAGCCGGATTATAAGGAATTCACCCCTCCACTTT; CDR3: CAWSAYSRIIRNSPLHF
J: TRBJ2-2; D: .; V: TRBV25-1; size: .; DNA: TGTGCCAGCAGCCCCCTCGACACCGGGGAGCTGTTTTTT; CDR3: CASSPLDTGELFF
J: TRBJ1-1; D: .; V: TRBV5-1; size: .; DNA: TGCGCCAGCAGTTTCGGAGGGAACACTGAAGCTTTCTTT; CDR3: CASSFGGNTEAFF
J: TRBJ1-6; D: TRBD1; V: TRBV27; size: .; DNA: TGTGCCAGCAGTACGTTGACAGGGGGTAATTCACCCCTCCACTTT; CDR3: CASSTLTGGNSPLHF